This passage covers 3 T cell receptor beta chains from one sample sequenced in a study of Ad26.COV2.S vaccination and SARS-CoV-2 variants. Profiling relied on immunoSEQ multiplex PCR, and the TCRdb table lists in-frame clones only, not all of them. The repertoire holds a few hundred thousand clones, with about 89% as singletons. Described treatment: around 19 received Ad26.COV2.S at low or high dose, single or two shots; five or six received placebo; per-sample allocation not given. At day 63 after the first vaccine or placebo injection, samples were drawn. Sequenced material: peripheral blood, taken in a trial of Ad26.COV2.S vaccine versus placebo. The receptor set was obtained from a person aged 18 to 65 who received the Ad26.COV2.S COVID-19 vaccine or a placebo.

CDR3 DNA: TGTGCCAGCAGTTACGGGACGGGTCAGCCCCAGCATTTT. Residues: CASSYGTGQPQHF. The chain links TRBV6-5 to TRBJ1-5; D may be TRBD1 (5 bases). CDR3 length equals 13 residues. V was shortened by 2 bases and J by 6 bases, with 8 bases between the two germline ends. CDR1 MNHEY and CDR2 SVGAGI come from the germline V gene.

This chain links TRBV2 with TRBJ1-1; D remains unclear. Germline V gene sequence: CDR1 SNHLY, CDR2 FYNNEI. The ends were cut back, 7 bases at V and 0 bases at J, with 9 bases in the middle. CDR3 length: 13 amino acids. Here the CDR3 reads CASNMNMNTEAFF. The DNA for the CDR3 is TGTGCCAGCAACATGAACATGAACACTGAAGCTTTCTTT.

The V gene is TRBV6-5, the J gene TRBJ1-1, with D possibly matching TRBD1 (5 bases). Per germline, CDR1 MNHEY and CDR2 SVGAGI. V shed 2 bases and J shed 11 bases, with 15 bases lying between them. This CDR3 contains 13 residues. The CDR3 DNA sequence: TGTGCCAGCAGTTACGGGGGGGAGGCCAGGGCTTTCTTT. Translation: CASSYGGEARAFF.